This passage covers 25 T cell receptor beta chains from one sample sequenced in a study of blood T cells in healthy people across ages. Sample-barcoded 5' priming and a J-beta primer mix drove a second PCR of 7 to 11 cycles. Each CDR3 protein is one row after TCRdb ran MiXCR on the 5' RACE reads. The table lists around 800,000 distinct CDR3 sequences, 40% to 65% of them singletons. What was sequenced was blood. The receptors derive from a man aged 80 or over in good health.

The rearrangement joins TRBV4-1 to TRBJ2-7; D gene uncertain. Per germline, CDR1 MGHRA and CDR2 YSYEKL. The CDR3 loop spans 14 amino acids. V lost 4 bases, J lost 3 bases, and 13 bases lay in between. The CDR3 region is CASSRWTDGYEQYF. Here the CDR3 DNA reads TGCGCCAGCAGCCGCTGGACGGACGGCTACGAGCAGTACTTC.

In this sample, this clonotype turned up a few times. The chain carries TRBV28 and TRBJ2-3; D ambiguous. The CDR3 loop spans 13 amino acids. Germline-derived CDR1 and CDR2 are MDHEN and SYDVKM. Trimming removed 5 bases at V and 2 bases at J, with 8 bases between. The CDR3 here is CASSGSPTDTQYF. In DNA form, the CDR3 reads TGTGCCAGCAGTGGCAGTCCCACAGATACGCAGTATTTT.

A few counts support this clonotype. The gene calls are TRBV15 and TRBJ2-1; 7 bases map to TRBD1. Losses at the gene ends were 1 base for V and 10 bases for J; bases not matched to a gene: 16. The CDR3 has 17 amino acids. CDR1 and CDR2 from the germline V gene are LNHNV and YYDKDF (reference sequence). The CDR3 is CATSRAEGQLYFNEQFF. The CDR3, as DNA: TGTGCCACCAGCAGAGCCGAGGGACAGCTATACTTCAACGAGCAGTTCTTC.

CDR3 sequence: CASSLFLAGGADTQYF. The DNA for the CDR3 is TGTGCCAGCAGTTTATTCCTAGCGGGGGGGGCAGATACGCAGTATTTT. V gene TRBV27 combines with J gene TRBJ2-3; 12 bases match TRBD2. This CDR3 region has 16 residues. Germline CDR1 and CDR2: MNHEY and SMNVEV (reference sequence). The ends lost 1 base at V and 4 bases at J; junction bases unmatched: 3.

This clonotype was seen many times. This sequence joins TRBV5-1 and TRBJ2-7; 14 nucleotides match TRBD2. Trimming cost V 3 bases and J 6 bases; bases outside gene matches: 8. The CDR3 covers 16 residues. Per germline, CDR1 SGHRS and CDR2 YFSETQ. The CDR3 sequence: CASSSGLAGALGEQYF. The DNA of the CDR3 is TGCGCCAGCAGCTCGGGACTAGCGGGAGCTCTTGGCGAGCAGTACTTC.

V gene TRBV20-1 combines with J gene TRBJ2-7; TRBD2 matches 10 bases. With 6 bases clipped from V and 3 bases from J, the junction kept 8 bases outside the gene matches. Germline V gene sequence: CDR1 DFQATT, CDR2 SNEGSKA (reference sequence). The CDR3 contains 14 residues. CDR3 sequence reads: CSALSGRAIYEQYF. DNA for the CDR3: TGCAGTGCCCTAAGCGGGAGGGCCATCTACGAGCAGTACTTC.

The V call is TRBV2, the J call TRBJ2-3, with D possibly being TRBD1 or TRBD2 (6 bases each). The V end lost 5 bases, the J end lost 4 bases, and 16 bases lay between the germline ends. The CDR3 sequence is 15 residues long. CDR1 is SNHLY and CDR2 is FYNNEI in the germline V gene. CDR3 bases: TGTGCCAGCAGTCCCACTGGGGGGCCGGCAGATACGCAGTATTTT. Translation gives CASSPTGGPADTQYF.

This clonotype has just a few counts. This chain uses TRBV20-1 with TRBJ2-3; 8 bases line up with TRBD2. Germline trimming cut 6 bases from V and 2 bases from J; bases unmatched to any gene: 7. The CDR3 extends over 14 amino acids. The V gene's germline CDR1 is DFQATT and CDR2 SNEGSKA (reference sequence). The CDR3 nucleotides are TGCAGTGCCACTCCGGGAGGGTTCACAGATACGCAGTATTTT. It yields the protein CSATPGGFTDTQYF.

This chain joins TRBV29-1 and TRBJ2-1; 14 nucleotides agree with TRBD2. The trim removed 6 bases at V and 0 bases at J, leaving 10 bases unmatched. Germline assignment: CDR1 SQVTM and CDR2 ANQGSEA. The CDR3 spans 18 residues. For the CDR3, the DNA is TGCAGCGTCCTGGGACTAGCGGGAGACCGAAGCTCCTACAATGAGCAGTTCTTC. This codes for CSVLGLAGDRSSYNEQFF.

This chain uses TRBV20-1 with TRBJ2-5; the D gene is possibly TRBD1 (6 bases). CDR3 length: 13 residues. Looked up from germline, CDR1 is DFQATT and CDR2 is SNEGSKA (reference sequence). The V end was cut by 3 bases, the J end by 5 bases, with 13 bases between. The CDR3 loop is CSAREGGTETQYF. The CDR3 DNA follows: TGCAGTGCTAGGGAAGGGGGTACGGAGACCCAGTACTTC.

CDR3 sequence: CASSVLAGTYNEQFF. The CDR3 DNA reads TGCGCCAGCAGCGTCTTAGCGGGAACCTACAATGAGCAGTTCTTC. V gene TRBV5-1 combines with J gene TRBJ2-1, with 8 bases identical to TRBD2. V lost 4 bases to trimming and J lost 2 bases; unmatched junction nucleotides: 5. The germline gives CDR1 SGHRS, CDR2 YFSETQ. The CDR3 totals 15 residues.

This chain joins TRBV5-6 and TRBJ1-2, with D maybe TRBD1 (6 bases). This CDR3 comprises 17 residues. The germline V gene encodes CDR1 SGHDT and CDR2 YYEEEE. V was trimmed by 4 bases and J by 2 bases, leaving 21 bases between them. The CDR3 DNA reads as TGTGCCAGCAGCCCTACCGGACAGAGGAGTACGAACTATGGCTACACCTTC. This gives the protein CASSPTGQRSTNYGYTF.

The chain links TRBV2 to TRBJ2-7, with D perhaps being TRBD1 or TRBD2 (5 bases each). The CDR3 sequence is 14 residues long. The germline gives CDR1 SNHLY, CDR2 FYNNEI. Trimming took 11 bases from V and 5 from J, leaving 22 bases between them. CDR3 nucleotide sequence: TGTGCCGGACAAACCGGACTCTCTTGGGACGAGCAGTACTTC. Translating it yields CAGQTGLSWDEQYF.

The chain uses TRBV20-1 and TRBJ2-7; a possible D gene is TRBD1 (5 bases). Trimming removed 5 bases from V and 2 bases from J, with 10 bases in between. The CDR3 extends over 12 amino acids. CDR1 is DFQATT, CDR2 SNEGSKA, per germline (reference sequence). This CDR3 is CSAGVTAYEQYF. Written as DNA, the CDR3 is TGCAGTGCTGGGGTGACAGCCTACGAGCAGTACTTC.

The chain carries TRBV4-2 and TRBJ2-4, with TRBD1 as a possible D gene (5 bases). CDR3 length equals 12 residues. Trimming left V 1 base short and J 15 bases short, with 13 bases between. CDR1 is LGHNA, CDR2 YNFKEQ, per germline. DNA of the CDR3: TGTGCCAGCAGCCAAGTTGCAGGGTCTTTGTACTTC. Encoded protein: CASSQVAGSLYF.

The chain joins TRBV13 to TRBJ2-5; 7 bases match TRBD2. The V segment lost 5 bases and the J segment 1 base; nucleotides outside the gene matches: 10. Germline loops: CDR1 PRHDT, CDR2 FYEKMQ (reference sequence). This CDR3 contains 16 residues. The chain's CDR3 is CASSLAIGRPQETQYF. The CDR3 DNA reads TGTGCCAGCAGCCTGGCGATCGGGAGGCCCCAAGAGACCCAGTACTTC.

This clonotype was seen a few times. The V call is TRBV3-1, the J call TRBJ2-6; D not certain. Trimming removed 3 bases from V and 0 bases from J, with 9 bases in between. Germline loops: CDR1 LGHDT, CDR2 YNNKEL (reference sequence). The CDR3 runs to 16 residues. As DNA, the CDR3 is TGTGCCAGCAGCCAGGGTCGGACCTCTGGGGCCAACGTCCTGACTTTC. This translates into CASSQGRTSGANVLTF.

This clonotype was seen a handful of times. The chain couples TRBV20-1 to TRBJ2-1; 11 bases map to TRBD2. The V gene end was trimmed by 1 base and the J gene end by 5 bases; junction bases not matched to a gene: 4. Germline CDR1 DFQATT, CDR2 SNEGSKA (reference sequence). The CDR3 spans 15 residues. In nucleotides, the CDR3 is TGCAGTGCTAGAGGCGGGACTAGCGGCCACAATGAGCAGTTCTTC. It codes for CSARGGTSGHNEQFF.

The sample holds a few counts of this clonotype. The genes are TRBV4-2 and TRBJ2-1; no reliable D call. The CDR3 runs 15 residues. The ends were cut back, 0 bases at V and 1 base at J, with 7 bases in the middle. Germline values: CDR1 LGHNA, CDR2 YNFKEQ. CDR3 DNA sequence: TGTGCCAGCAGCCAAGAAGGGCGGTCCTACAATGAGCAGTTCTTC. Translated, it gives CASSQEGRSYNEQFF.

This sequence joins TRBV9 and TRBJ2-5; 7 bases are shared with TRBD2. Trimming cost V 4 bases and J 5 bases; bases outside gene matches: 17. The CDR3 contains 17 residues. Germline CDR1 reads SGDLS; CDR2 reads YYNGEE. DNA of the CDR3: TGTGCCAGCAGCCCCCGGACTAGTGGGATGATCGGGGAGACCCAGTACTTC. It codes for CASSPRTSGMIGETQYF. The complete variable domain, with remaining parts taken from reference TRBV9 and TRBJ2-5, reads DSGVTQTPKHLITATGQRVTLRCSPRSGDLSVYWYQQSLDQGLQFLIQYYNGEERAKGNILERFSAQQFPDLHSELNLSSLELGDSALYFCASSPRTSGMIGETQYFGPGTRLLVL.

V and J are TRBV20-1 and TRBJ1-2; D possibly corresponds to TRBD1 (6 bases). This CDR3 region has 13 residues. CDR1 and CDR2 (germline): DFQATT, SNEGSKA (reference sequence). V was trimmed by 4 bases and J by 2 bases, leaving 11 bases between them. The CDR3 region is CSAIAGANYGYTF. The CDR3 DNA sequence: TGCAGTGCTATTGCAGGGGCCAACTATGGCTACACCTTC.

In DNA, the CDR3 is TGTGCCACCATGGGGGCGGACAGGGGGCGCTATGAGCAGTTCTTC. This encodes CATMGADRGRYEQFF. The V and J genes are TRBV24-1 and TRBJ2-1; 11 nucleotides align to TRBD1. J gave up 8 bases and V 8 bases, and 10 bases lay outside the gene matches. CDR1 is KGHDR, CDR2 SFDVKD, per germline. This CDR3 is 15 amino acids long.

The chain has TRBV3-1 and TRBJ2-1; the match to TRBD2 covers 8 bases. V was pared by 4 bases and J by 9 bases, with 8 bases of the junction left unmatched. The CDR3 is made up of 14 amino acids. Germline V lookup: CDR1 LGHDT, CDR2 YNNKEL (reference sequence). Here the CDR3 reads CASSLSAGGSEQFF. The CDR3 region has the DNA TGTGCCAGCAGCCTTTCGGCGGGGGGCAGTGAGCAGTTCTTC.

This clonotype was recorded a few times. This chain links TRBV7-6 with TRBJ2-7; D is perhaps TRBD1 or TRBD2 (5 bases each). The CDR3 extends over 14 amino acids. CDR1 SGHVS and CDR2 FNYEAQ come from the germline V gene. Trimming took 1 base from V and 0 from J, leaving 7 bases between them. CDR3 residues: CASSLGDVSYEQYF. For the CDR3, the DNA is TGTGCCAGCAGCTTAGGGGACGTCTCCTACGAGCAGTACTTC.

As to this clonotype: A junction end diverges from the germline sequence, so it may reflect a read error. The CDR3 protein is CAGSRTSGTYQETQYF. The CDR3 DNA reads as TGTGCCGGCAGTCGGACTAGCGGGACGTACCAAGAGACCCAGTACTTC. This chain joins TRBV28 and TRBJ2-5; TRBD2 agrees at 12 bases. CDR3 length equals 16 residues. The germline V gene encodes CDR1 MDHEN and CDR2 SYDVKM.